The 14 T cell receptor beta chains presented below share a single source sample, sequenced in a study of post-analysis software for immune sequencing data. Points from the study as a whole: With TRBV5-6, TRBV5-1 and TRBV20-1 included, about five TRBV segments were more frequent in patients than in controls.

These receptors are not linked to any known antigen. Unique molecular identifiers tagged the TCR beta cDNA libraries. TCRdb reprocessed the PCR reads with MiXCR, giving one entry per CDR3 protein. The sample includes some 500,000 distinct CDR3 sequences, under 55% of them seen just once. The sample was blood. The receptors originated from a girl aged 10-17 years with multiple sclerosis.

The chain combines TRBV7-9 with TRBJ2-6; perhaps TRBD1 as D (5 bases). This CDR3 is built from 15 residues. V lost 6 bases and J 4 bases, leaving 13 bases between the germline ends. Germline CDR1 SEHNR, CDR2 FQNEAQ (reference sequence). In DNA, the CDR3 is TGTGCCAGCAGACCCCCAGGGCAAGGGGCCAACGTCCTGACTTTC. Residues: CASRPPGQGANVLTF.

This clonotype was counted many times. This chain uses TRBV29-1 with TRBJ2-5; TRBD2 might be the D (5 bases). Trimming removed 0 bases at V and 5 bases at J, with 10 bases between. This CDR3 is built from 13 residues. Germline V gene data show CDR1 as SQVTM and CDR2 as ANQGSEA. The CDR3: CSVEDSRRETQYF. The CDR3 DNA sequence: TGCAGCGTTGAAGATTCGCGGAGGGAGACCCAGTACTTC.

The J gene is TRBJ2-1, the V gene TRBV10-3, with D perhaps matching TRBD2 (6 bases). V was clipped by 8 bases and J by 9 bases, with 17 bases between them. Germline CDR1 is ENHRY and CDR2 is SYGVKD. The CDR3 runs 13 residues. CDR3 sequence reads: CAIAQGGYGEQFF. Written as DNA, the CDR3 is TGTGCCATCGCACAAGGAGGGTATGGTGAGCAGTTCTTC.

The chain links TRBV6-5 to TRBJ1-2; D gene unclear. Trimming took off 2 bases at V and 0 bases at J, with 13 bases between the two ends. The CDR3 runs 16 residues. Germline CDR1 reads MNHEY; CDR2 reads SVGAGI. CDR3 region: CASSYAFATANYGYTF. Written as DNA, the CDR3 is TGTGCCAGCAGTTACGCCTTCGCCACGGCTAACTATGGCTACACCTTC.

The chain recombines TRBV6-6 with TRBJ1-5; D perhaps matches TRBD1 (6 bases). Trimming pared 2 bases from V and 9 bases from J, leaving 14 bases between. CDR1 MNHNY and CDR2 SVGAGI come from the germline V gene (reference sequence). CDR3 length: 14 residues. The CDR3 spells CASSYRGAEGPQHF. The CDR3 DNA is TGTGCCAGCAGTTACAGGGGGGCGGAGGGGCCCCAGCATTTT.

This clonotype has just a few counts. The V and J genes are TRBV7-8 and TRBJ1-2, with D tentatively TRBD1 (5 bases). Trimming removed 0 bases from V and 9 bases from J, with 11 bases in between. Germline CDR1 SGHVS, CDR2 FQNEAQ. CDR3 size: 13 residues. DNA of the CDR3: TGTGCCAGCAGCTTAGCTGGGGCTAGGAGCTACACCTTC. It translates to CASSLAGARSYTF.

This clonotype showed up just a few times. The chain joins TRBV28 to TRBJ2-3; 9 bases fit TRBD2. V gave up 5 bases and J gave up 2 bases; unmatched junction bases: 17. CDR1 is MDHEN and CDR2 is SYDVKM in the germline V gene. CDR3 length equals 19 residues. The CDR3 region is CASSEWNIAGVRYTDTQYF. The CDR3, as DNA: TGTGCCAGCAGTGAATGGAACATAGCGGGAGTGAGGTACACAGATACGCAGTATTTT.

This clonotype was recorded a few times. The chain recombines TRBV27 with TRBJ2-5; weak D call: TRBD2 (5 bases). CDR1 and CDR2 from the germline V gene are MNHEY and SMNVEV (reference sequence). There are 15 residues in the CDR3. V dropped 6 bases and J dropped 2 bases, with 16 bases sitting between them. CDR3 DNA: TGTGCCAGCAGGGTACGGGATAACGGGCAAGAGACCCAGTACTTC. The encoded protein is CASRVRDNGQETQYF.

This clonotype was counted a few times. The chain couples TRBV28 to TRBJ1-6, with D maybe TRBD1 (6 bases). Trimming took off 3 bases at V and 8 bases at J, with 14 bases between the two ends. Germline assignment: CDR1 MDHEN and CDR2 SYDVKM. This CDR3 has 15 amino acids. CDR3: CASSLYQPGDSPLHF. The DNA for the CDR3 is TGTGCCAGCAGTTTGTACCAGCCAGGGGATTCACCCCTCCACTTT.

This clonotype was found a few times. The chain couples TRBV13 to TRBJ2-7; 7 bases line up with TRBD1. The CDR3 is made up of 13 amino acids. Trimming removed 5 bases from V and 5 bases from J; junction bases left unmatched: 6. Germline-derived CDR1 and CDR2 are PRHDT and FYEKMQ (reference sequence). CDR3 loop: CASSRSTGNEQYF. CDR3 nucleotides: TGTGCCAGCAGCCGATCGACAGGGAACGAGCAGTACTTC.

This clonotype turned up a few times. This rearrangement joins TRBV7-6 to TRBJ2-5; D might be TRBD1 or TRBD2, each matching 5 bases. This CDR3 is 16 amino acids long. Germline assignment: CDR1 SGHVS and CDR2 FNYEAQ. Deletions cut 2 bases from V and 0 bases from J, with 13 bases between. The CDR3 DNA reads TGTGCCAGCAGCTTAAGGGACCAGGCAAACCAAGAGACCCAGTACTTC. Translating it yields CASSLRDQANQETQYF. Filled out from reference TRBV7-6 and TRBJ2-5, the complete variable domain reads GAGVSQSPRYKVTKRGQDVALRCDPISGHVSLYWYRQALGQGPEFLTYFNYEAQQDKSGLPNDRFSAERPEGSISTLTIQRTEQRDSAMYRCASSLRDQANQETQYFGPGTRLLVL.

This clonotype was seen only a few times. This sequence joins TRBV20-1 and TRBJ1-2; D is unclear. This CDR3 contains 15 residues. Germline loops: CDR1 DFQATT, CDR2 SNEGSKA (reference sequence). V was shortened by 0 bases and J by 2 bases, with 13 bases between the two germline ends. CDR3 nucleotide sequence: TGCAGTGCTAGAGATCGTCAGGACCCAAACTATGGCTACACCTTC. Encoded protein: CSARDRQDPNYGYTF.

The chain joins TRBV12-3 or TRBV12-4 to TRBJ2-1, with D perhaps matching TRBD2 (6 bases). The germline V and J ends were trimmed by 5 bases and 9 bases, with 17 bases remaining between them. CDR3 size: 14 residues. The CDR3, as DNA: TGTGCCAGCAGTCCCCCCCGACTAGATAGTGAGCAGTTCTTC. Residues: CASSPPRLDSEQFF.

The sample holds a few counts of this clonotype. CDR3 in amino acids: CASSSQPSGVGDSSYEQYF. CDR3 coding DNA: TGCGCCAGCAGCTCCCAACCTTCAGGGGTGGGGGATTCGTCCTACGAGCAGTACTTC. The rearrangement joins TRBV5-1 to TRBJ2-7, with D possibly TRBD1 on 6 matching bases. Trimming removed 3 bases at V and 1 base at J, with 26 bases between. Germline lookup yields CDR1 SGHRS and CDR2 YFSETQ. CDR3 length: 19 residues.